This TCR beta chain was obtained from a study of blood T cell repertoires in COVID-19. This CDR3 region has 13 residues. Germline V gene sequence: CDR1 KGHSH, CDR2 LQKENI. V shed 4 bases and J shed 2 bases, with 9 bases lying between them. Data came from immunoSEQ multiplex PCR; TCRdb stores just in-frame clones and leaves some out. The sample yields tens of thousands of clones, 82% seen once. This TCR derives from a human donor in a cohort sampled during active COVID-19. The specimen was peripheral blood. The chain couples TRBV18 to TRBJ2-7, with a weak D call TRBD1 (6 bases). CDR3 amino acids: CASSHGQTYEQYF. The CDR3 region has the DNA TGTGCCAGCTCACATGGACAGACCTACGAGCAGTACTTC.